A selection of T cell receptor beta chains follows, all from one sample in a study of cytomegalovirus exposure and HLA in healthy donors. Measured with immunoSEQ multiplex PCR; TCRdb has only the in-frame clones, and not every one. The sample has 50,000 or so clones, approximately 89% seen once; the top ten hold roughly 8%. Sequencing input: PBMCs. These receptors all stem from a woman younger than 30 in good health and CMV-seropositive. CDR3s include the opening cysteine and the closing phenylalanine or tryptophan. Each record gives: clone size, V gene, D gene, J gene, CDR3 DNA, CDR3 protein. A D gene is named only where the DNA matches it firmly. Part of the rows lack a size; the others show once, few, many or a class for expanded clones.

size: .; V: TRBV6-1; D: .; J: TRBJ2-1; DNA: TGTGCCAGCAGTGAACAGGGGTCTGAGCAGTTCTTC; CDR3: CASSEQGSEQFF
size: .; V: TRBV19; D: TRBD1; J: TRBJ2-1; DNA: TGTGCCAGTAGAGGGGACAGGGCCCGCTACAATGAGCAGTTCTTC; CDR3: CASRGDRARYNEQFF
size: .; V: TRBV6-4; D: .; J: TRBJ1-1; DNA: TGTGCCAGCACTGTCGAACCGGGCACTGAAGCTTTCTTT; CDR3: CASTVEPGTEAFF
size: .; V: TRBV7-9; D: TRBD1; J: TRBJ1-1; DNA: TGTGCCAGCAGCTTACAGGGGGCGAACACTGAAGCTTTCTTT; CDR3: CASSLQGANTEAFF
size: .; V: TRBV7-7; D: TRBD1; J: TRBJ1-1; DNA: TGTGCTAGCAGCCCAGGGGGCCCCACTGAAGCTTTCTTT; CDR3: CASSPGGPTEAFF
size: .; V: TRBV28; D: TRBD2; J: TRBJ2-2; DNA: TGTGCCAGCAGCGAACTAGCGGGGGCCGGGGAGCTGTTTTTT; CDR3: CASSELAGAGELFF
size: .; V: TRBV11-2; D: TRBD2; J: TRBJ2-7; DNA: TGTGCCAGCAGCCGGGCCCTAGCGGGGTCTTCCTACGAGCAGTACTTC; CDR3: CASSRALAGSSYEQYF
size: .; V: TRBV7-9; D: .; J: TRBJ1-1; DNA: TGTGCCAGCAGCTTAGAGGAGGGTCGAGGGACTGAAGCTTTCTTT; CDR3: CASSLEEGRGTEAFF
size: .; V: TRBV2; D: .; J: TRBJ2-5; DNA: TGTGCCAGCAACGGGCCGAGGGAGGAGACCCAGTACTTC; CDR3: CASNGPREETQYF
size: .; V: TRBV6-5; D: TRBD1; J: TRBJ2-1; DNA: TGTGCCAGCAGTTATTCCGGGACAGGGGTAAATGAGCAGTTCTTC; CDR3: CASSYSGTGVNEQFF
size: once; V: TRBV10-3; D: TRBD1; J: TRBJ1-5; DNA: TGTGCCACCCCATTTCCATGGACAGGGAGATACAATCAGCCCCAGCATTTT; CDR3: CATPFPWTGRYNQPQHF
size: once; V: TRBV10-3; D: TRBD2; J: TRBJ2-1; DNA: TGTGCCATCAGCCCGGGGGCGGGGGGAGAGTACAATGAGCAGTTCTTC; CDR3: CAISPGAGGEYNEQFF
size: .; V: TRBV7-9; D: TRBD1; J: TRBJ1-1; DNA: TGTGCCAGCACCCGACAGGGAAACACTGAAGCTTTCTTT; CDR3: CASTRQGNTEAFF
size: .; V: TRBV7-2; D: .; J: TRBJ2-1; DNA: TGTGCCAGCAGCTTAGGGGGACTTCCCCACAATGAGCAGTTCTTC; CDR3: CASSLGGLPHNEQFF
size: .; V: TRBV2; D: .; J: TRBJ2-7; DNA: TGTGCCAGCAGTGAAGCCCAGGGTGGTGCCTACGAGCAGTACTTC; CDR3: CASSEAQGGAYEQYF
size: .; V: TRBV30; D: .; J: TRBJ1-2; DNA: TGTGCCTGGAGGGGAGGGGGAAACTATGGCTACACCTTC; CDR3: CAWRGGGNYGYTF
size: .; V: TRBV5-1; D: TRBD1; J: TRBJ1-3; DNA: TGCGCCAGCAGACAGGGGTCCAGCTCTGGAAACACCATATATTTT; CDR3: CASRQGSSSGNTIYF
size: .; V: TRBV28; D: TRBD1; J: TRBJ1-5; DNA: TGTGCCACCCGACAGGGGAATAGCAATCAGCCCCAGCATTTT; CDR3: CATRQGNSNQPQHF
size: .; V: TRBV19; D: TRBD1; J: TRBJ1-3; DNA: TGTGCCAGTAGTCCGGGACAGCCCGGGACGGGAAACACCATATATTTT; CDR3: CASSPGQPGTGNTIYF
size: .; V: TRBV9; D: .; J: TRBJ1-2; DNA: TGTGCCAGCACGCTTGGGGGCGAAGCTAACTATGGCTACACCTTC; CDR3: CASTLGGEANYGYTF
size: .; V: TRBV5-5; D: TRBD1; J: TRBJ2-7; DNA: TGTGCCAGCAGCCTTACGACAGGGGTCCGGAACGAGCAGTACTTC; CDR3: CASSLTTGVRNEQYF
size: .; V: TRBV7-3; D: .; J: TRBJ2-2; DNA: TGTGCCAGCAGTATCCAGGGAAACACCGGGGAGCTGTTTTTT; CDR3: CASSIQGNTGELFF
size: .; V: TRBV2; D: TRBD2; J: TRBJ2-1; DNA: TGTGCCAGCAGCGAACGGACTAGCGGGGGGGTAGTCTCCTACAATGAGCAGTTCTTC; CDR3: CASSERTSGGVVSYNEQFF
size: few; V: TRBV30; D: .; J: TRBJ1-2; DNA: TGTGCCTGGAGTGTTCTCTATGGCTACACCTTC; CDR3: CAWSVLYGYTF
size: .; V: TRBV5-6; D: .; J: TRBJ2-2; DNA: TGTGCCAGCCGGGGCGGGGCGTCGAGGGACACCGGGGAGCTGTTTTTT; CDR3: CASRGGASRDTGELFF
size: once; V: TRBV19; D: TRBD2; J: TRBJ2-1; DNA: TGTGCCAGTAGTTCAAGGACTAGCCTGGCCTACAATGAGCAGTTCTTC; CDR3: CASSSRTSLAYNEQFF
size: .; V: TRBV30; D: .; J: TRBJ1-2; DNA: TGTGCCTGGAGTCGGCGGACTAACTATGGCTACACCTTC; CDR3: CAWSRRTNYGYTF
size: .; V: TRBV9; D: .; J: TRBJ2-7; DNA: TGTGCCAGCAGCCCAACCTGGGGGCCACCCTACGAGCAGTACTTC; CDR3: CASSPTWGPPYEQYF
size: .; V: TRBV10-3; D: TRBD1; J: TRBJ1-3; DNA: TGTGCCATCAGTGAGACCAGGACAGGGGTGGGAAACACCATATATTTT; CDR3: CAISETRTGVGNTIYF
size: once; V: TRBV28; D: .; J: TRBJ1-2; DNA: TGTGCCACCATGGGGGGTATTAACTATGGCTACACCTTC; CDR3: CATMGGINYGYTF
size: .; V: TRBV4-3; D: TRBD1; J: TRBJ2-1; DNA: TGCGCCAGCAGCCAGGCCGGGACAGGAGACTACAATGAGCAGTTCTTC; CDR3: CASSQAGTGDYNEQFF
size: .; V: TRBV6-5; D: TRBD1; J: TRBJ1-4; DNA: TGTGCCAGCAGTTCCTACCGACAGGGTTCGAGTGAAAAACTGTTTTTT; CDR3: CASSSYRQGSSEKLFF
size: .; V: TRBV20-1; D: .; J: TRBJ1-4; DNA: TGCAGCTGCGGAACTAATGAAAAACTGTTTTTT; CDR3: CSCGTNEKLFF
size: .; V: TRBV29-1; D: .; J: TRBJ1-2; DNA: TGCAGCGTCACCCGGGGGGCGATCTATGGCTACACCTTC; CDR3: CSVTRGAIYGYTF
size: .; V: TRBV6-6; D: .; J: TRBJ2-1; DNA: TGTGCCAGCAGTAAGGGGCAGGGAATCAGTGAGCAGTTCTTC; CDR3: CASSKGQGISEQFF
size: .; V: TRBV10-1; D: TRBD1; J: TRBJ1-4; DNA: TGCGCCAGCAGTGGACAGGGTGAGGGGGAAAAACTGTTTTTT; CDR3: CASSGQGEGEKLFF
size: once; V: TRBV7-3; D: .; J: TRBJ2-3; DNA: TGTGCCAGCAGCTTAAATCCCTCAGGGGATACGCAGTATTTT; CDR3: CASSLNPSGDTQYF
size: .; V: TRBV6-5; D: TRBD1; J: TRBJ1-2; DNA: TGTGCCAGCAGCCTGGACAGGTATGGCTACACCTTC; CDR3: CASSLDRYGYTF
size: .; V: TRBV15; D: .; J: TRBJ2-6; DNA: TGTGCCACCAGCAGAGATCGGGGTTCAGGGGCCAACGTCCTGACTTTC; CDR3: CATSRDRGSGANVLTF
size: .; V: TRBV27; D: TRBD1; J: TRBJ1-5; DNA: TGTGCCAGCAGTGAGGCTCAGGGGGGTGGTCAGCCCCAGCATTTT; CDR3: CASSEAQGGGQPQHF
size: .; V: TRBV4-2; D: TRBD1; J: TRBJ2-7; DNA: TGTGCCAGCAGCTACTCGACAGGGGGCAGATACGAGCAGTACTTC; CDR3: CASSYSTGGRYEQYF
size: once; V: TRBV6-4; D: TRBD2; J: TRBJ2-1; DNA: TGTGCCAGCAGTGTTAGCGGGGGGGCCCGGGAGCAGTTCTTC; CDR3: CASSVSGGAREQFF
size: .; V: TRBV6-6; D: TRBD1; J: TRBJ1-2; DNA: TGTGCCAGCAGTACTAGGACAGGCCGACAAGGAGGTGGCTACACCTTC; CDR3: CASSTRTGRQGGGYTF
size: .; V: TRBV7-3; D: .; J: TRBJ2-1; DNA: TGTGCCAGCAGCTCGACCAGGTACAATGAGCAGTTCTTC; CDR3: CASSSTRYNEQFF
size: .; V: TRBV5-1; D: .; J: TRBJ2-1; DNA: TGCGCCAGCAGCTTGGCTTGGTCGGCGGGCAACAATGAGCAGTTCTTC; CDR3: CASSLAWSAGNNEQFF
size: .; V: TRBV5-1; D: .; J: TRBJ1-5; DNA: TGCGCCAGCAGCTTTGACGGAGCCCGGGGACAGCCCCAGCATTTT; CDR3: CASSFDGARGQPQHF
size: .; V: TRBV5-6; D: .; J: TRBJ2-1; DNA: TGTGCCAGCAGCGGTGTGCGGAGCTCCTACAATGAGCAGTTCTTC; CDR3: CASSGVRSSYNEQFF
size: .; V: TRBV2; D: TRBD2; J: TRBJ2-3; DNA: TGTGCCAGCAGCTGGACTAGCGGGGGCACAGATACGCAGTATTTT; CDR3: CASSWTSGGTDTQYF